Listed below are T cell receptor beta chains from one sample, sequenced in a study of metastatic and nonmetastatic thyroid tumors. Through MiXCR, TCRdb re-clonotyped the PCR reads. The sample carries 50,000 or so clones, about 20% recorded once. The specimen sequenced was blood. The receptors were sampled from a male donor with papillary thyroid cancer or a benign thyroid nodule (not recorded which). Some clones in this sample may be carry-over from other donors' samples. CDR3s leave out the opening cysteine and the closing phenylalanine or tryptophan. Fields, in order: J gene, V gene, CDR3 protein.

j_gene: TRBJ2-5; v_gene: TRBV24-1; CDR3aa: ATESGSAAPQETQY
j_gene: TRBJ1-2; v_gene: TRBV3-1; CDR3aa: ASSQSGESAYGYT
j_gene: TRBJ1-1; v_gene: TRBV5-6; CDR3aa: ASSLAGLGTEAF
j_gene: TRBJ2-3; v_gene: TRBV9; CDR3aa: ASSAGRAAGTDTQY
j_gene: TRBJ1-4; v_gene: TRBV4-1; CDR3aa: ASSQDPSRGKKLF
j_gene: TRBJ2-2; v_gene: TRBV6-2/TRBV6-3; CDR3aa: ASTGQSNTGELF
j_gene: TRBJ2-7; v_gene: TRBV6-6; CDR3aa: ASSYRADTSYEQY
j_gene: TRBJ2-2; v_gene: TRBV5-1; CDR3aa: ASSLYSGTGELF
j_gene: TRBJ1-2; v_gene: TRBV5-1; CDR3aa: ASSLGGANYGYT
j_gene: TRBJ2-3; v_gene: TRBV29-1; CDR3aa: SVNPGREGTQY
j_gene: TRBJ2-5; v_gene: TRBV7-3; CDR3aa: ASSLTGVDETQY
j_gene: TRBJ2-1; v_gene: TRBV7-9; CDR3aa: ASSVGSNEQF